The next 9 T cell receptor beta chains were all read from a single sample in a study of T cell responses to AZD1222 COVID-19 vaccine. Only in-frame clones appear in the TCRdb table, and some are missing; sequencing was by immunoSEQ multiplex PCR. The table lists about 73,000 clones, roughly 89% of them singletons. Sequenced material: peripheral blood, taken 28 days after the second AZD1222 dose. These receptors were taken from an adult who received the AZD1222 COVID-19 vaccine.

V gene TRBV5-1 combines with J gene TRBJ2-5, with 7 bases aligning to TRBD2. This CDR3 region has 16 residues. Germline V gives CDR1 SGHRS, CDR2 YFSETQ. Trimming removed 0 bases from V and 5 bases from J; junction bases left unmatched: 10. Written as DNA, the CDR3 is TGCGCCAGCAGCTTGGTTGCACCCCTGCGGGAGGAGACCCAGTACTTC. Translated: CASSLVAPLREETQYF.

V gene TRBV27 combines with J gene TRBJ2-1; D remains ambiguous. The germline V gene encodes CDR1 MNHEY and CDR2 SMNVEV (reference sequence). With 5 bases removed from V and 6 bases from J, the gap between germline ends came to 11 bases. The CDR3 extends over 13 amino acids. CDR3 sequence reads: CASSTGPGNEQFF. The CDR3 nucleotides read TGTGCCAGCAGTACCGGCCCGGGCAATGAGCAGTTCTTC.

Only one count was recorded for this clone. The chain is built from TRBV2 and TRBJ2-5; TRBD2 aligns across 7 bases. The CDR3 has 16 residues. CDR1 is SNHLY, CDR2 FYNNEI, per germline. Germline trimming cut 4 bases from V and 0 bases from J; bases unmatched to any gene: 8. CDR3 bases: TGTGCCAGCAGTGGGTGGGTAGCGGGCTACCAAGAGACCCAGTACTTC. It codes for CASSGWVAGYQETQYF.

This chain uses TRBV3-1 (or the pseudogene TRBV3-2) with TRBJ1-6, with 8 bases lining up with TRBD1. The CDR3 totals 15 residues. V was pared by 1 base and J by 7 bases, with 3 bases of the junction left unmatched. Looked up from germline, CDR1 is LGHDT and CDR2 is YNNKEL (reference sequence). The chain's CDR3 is CASSQGRGQNSPLHF. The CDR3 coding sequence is TGTGCCAGCAGCCAAGGCAGGGGGCAGAATTCACCCCTCCACTTT.

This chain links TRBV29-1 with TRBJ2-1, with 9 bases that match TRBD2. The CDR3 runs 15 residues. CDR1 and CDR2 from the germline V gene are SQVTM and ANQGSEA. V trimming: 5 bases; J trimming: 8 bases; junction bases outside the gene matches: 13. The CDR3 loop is CSVRLAGSNGYEQFF. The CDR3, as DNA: TGCAGCGTTCGGCTAGCGGGGTCTAATGGGTATGAGCAGTTCTTC.

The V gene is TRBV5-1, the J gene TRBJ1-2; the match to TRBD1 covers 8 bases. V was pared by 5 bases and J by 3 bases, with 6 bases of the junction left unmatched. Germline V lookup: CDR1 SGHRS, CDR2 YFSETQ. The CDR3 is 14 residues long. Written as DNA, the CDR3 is TGCGCCAGCAGGAGAGCGACAGGGGACTATGGCTACACCTTC. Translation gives CASRRATGDYGYTF.

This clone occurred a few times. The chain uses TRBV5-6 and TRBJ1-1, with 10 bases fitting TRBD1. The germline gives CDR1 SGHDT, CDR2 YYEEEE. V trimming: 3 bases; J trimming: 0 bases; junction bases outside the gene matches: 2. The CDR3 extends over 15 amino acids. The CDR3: CASSSGTGVNTEAFF. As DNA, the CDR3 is TGTGCCAGCAGCTCCGGGACAGGGGTGAACACTGAAGCTTTCTTT. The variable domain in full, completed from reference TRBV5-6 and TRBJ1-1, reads DAGVTQSPTHLIKTRGQQVTLRCSPKSGHDTVSWYQQALGQGPQFIFQYYEEEERQRGNFPDRFSGHQFPNYSSELNVNALLLGDSALYLCASSSGTGVNTEAFFGQGTRLTVV.

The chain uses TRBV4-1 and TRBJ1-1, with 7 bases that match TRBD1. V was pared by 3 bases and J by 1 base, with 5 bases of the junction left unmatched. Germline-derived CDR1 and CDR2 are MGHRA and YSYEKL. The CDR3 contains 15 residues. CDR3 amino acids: CASSHPGQPNTEAFF. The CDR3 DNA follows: TGCGCCAGCAGCCACCCGGGACAGCCGAACACTGAAGCTTTCTTT.

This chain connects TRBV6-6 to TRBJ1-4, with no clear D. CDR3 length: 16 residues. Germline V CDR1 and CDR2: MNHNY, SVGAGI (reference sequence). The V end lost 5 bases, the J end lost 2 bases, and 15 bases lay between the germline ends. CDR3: CASSPPGGPTNEKLFF. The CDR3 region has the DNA TGTGCCAGCAGTCCACCTGGCGGGCCCACTAATGAAAAACTGTTTTTT.